Below are 15 T cell receptor beta chains sequenced from a single sample in a study of cytomegalovirus exposure and HLA in healthy donors. The primer mix had 60 Vbeta and 13 Jbeta primers. Sequencing was performed with immunoSEQ multiplex PCR; in TCRdb, only in-frame clones are kept and a portion is missing. Seen here are about 59,000 clones, roughly 80% observed once, and the top ten hold less than 2%. The specimen sequenced was PBMCs. Receptors were obtained from a human donor in good health.

The chain couples TRBV29-1 to TRBJ1-3, with TRBD1 matching over 9 bases. V dropped 6 bases and J dropped 5; count of bases not matched to a gene: 8. CDR3 length equals 14 residues. Germline loops: CDR1 SQVTM, CDR2 ANQGSEA. The CDR3 DNA reads TGCAGCGTCGCGGCCGACAGGGGGAGAAACACCATATATTTT. Translating gives CSVAADRGRNTIYF.

The chain joins TRBV23-1 to TRBJ1-2, with D hard to call. TRBV23-1 is placed among ORFs of uncertain function. Trimming removed 0 bases from V and 4 bases from J, with 15 bases in between. The CDR3 has 16 amino acids. The DNA for the CDR3 is TGCGCCAGCAGTCAATCCACCGGTGAAAACAGCTATGGCTACACCTTC. The encoded protein is CASSQSTGENSYGYTF.

V usage is TRBV27 and J usage is TRBJ2-2; D is possibly TRBD2 (5 bases). Trimming cost V 6 bases and J 5 bases, with 10 bases left between them. CDR1 and CDR2 from the germline V gene are MNHEY and SMNVEV (reference sequence). The CDR3 has 13 residues. The CDR3, as DNA: TGTGCCAGCAGCCAACGGGGAACCGGGGAGCTGTTTTTT. Its protein is CASSQRGTGELFF.

V is TRBV6-5 and J is TRBJ1-6; TRBD1 might be the D (5 bases). The CDR3 is 15 amino acids. CDR1 MNHEY and CDR2 SVGAGI come from the germline V gene. Trimming left V 2 bases short and J 5 bases short, with 10 bases between. CDR3 bases: TGTGCCAGCAGTTACCAGGGTTTCAATAATTCACCCCTCCACTTT. Its translation is CASSYQGFNNSPLHF.

Comment on this clone: The DNA is omitted, as the CDR3 cannot be located on it reliably, and the CDR3 follows TCRdb's listing. This chain links TRBV21-1 with TRBJ2-7; TRBD2 reflects the table's D call only, with no check against the DNA. TRBV21-1 is termed a pseudogene. The CDR3 has 16 amino acids, counting both end residues. CDR3 sequence reads: CASSDFGSGSSYEQYF.

This sequence joins TRBV20-1 and TRBJ2-7; D not resolved. The V end lost 0 bases, the J end lost 2 bases, and 2 bases lay between the germline ends. Germline V gives CDR1 DFQATT, CDR2 SNEGSKA (reference sequence). The CDR3 consists of 11 residues. The CDR3 sequence: CSARDAYEQYF. CDR3 bases: TGCAGTGCTAGAGACGCCTACGAGCAGTACTTC.

The chain employs TRBV30 and TRBJ1-1; TRBD1 matches at 8 bases. The CDR3 extends over 15 amino acids. Trimming cost V 6 bases and J 2 bases; bases outside gene matches: 11. Germline-derived CDR1 and CDR2 are GTSNPN and SVGIG (reference sequence). Written as DNA, the CDR3 is TGTGCCTGCACAGGGGGGGGAAGTCTCAACACTGAAGCTTTCTTT. As protein: CACTGGGSLNTEAFF.

J is TRBJ1-5 and V is TRBV4-1, with TRBD1 matching 7 bases. Germline values: CDR1 MGHRA, CDR2 YSYEKL. The CDR3 loop spans 15 amino acids. The junction had 3 bases not matched to a gene; V was cut back by 0 bases and J by 4 bases. The DNA of the CDR3 is TGCGCCAGCAGCCAAGATAGGGGACAGAATCAGCCCCAGCATTTT. The encoded protein is CASSQDRGQNQPQHF.

V usage is TRBV5-4 and J usage is TRBJ1-4; D is unclear. The CDR3 is 15 amino acids. Germline V gives CDR1 SGHNT, CDR2 YYREEE (reference sequence). V was cut by 0 bases and J by 3 bases, with 9 bases left in between. The CDR3 loop reads CASSLGPPANEKLFF. The CDR3, as DNA: TGTGCCAGCAGCTTGGGCCCTCCAGCTAATGAAAAACTGTTTTTT. The whole variable domain, filled in from reference TRBV5-4 and TRBJ1-4, reads ETGVTQSPTHLIKTRGQQVTLRCSSQSGHNTVSWYQQALGQGPQFIFQYYREEENGRGNFPPRFSGLQFPNYSSELNVNALELDDSALYLCASSLGPPANEKLFFGSGTQLSVL.

The chain has TRBV5-6 and TRBJ2-7; TRBD1 matches at 7 bases. This CDR3 spans 15 amino acids. The V gene's germline CDR1 is SGHDT and CDR2 YYEEEE. The V gene end was trimmed by 6 bases and the J gene end by 3 bases; junction bases not matched to a gene: 12. CDR3 in DNA: TGTGCCAGCACCCGACCAGGGGGTCAGGGCTACGAGCAGTACTTC. It encodes CASTRPGGQGYEQYF.

The V gene is TRBV9, the J gene TRBJ2-1, with 13 positions matching TRBD2. With 2 bases clipped from V and 0 bases from J, the junction kept 14 bases outside the gene matches. Germline loops: CDR1 SGDLS, CDR2 YYNGEE. This CDR3 contains 21 residues. Written as DNA, the CDR3 is TGTGCCAGCAGCGTCGAACCCAGTATTCGGACTAGCGGGAGCTCCTACAATGAGCAGTTCTTC. Translation: CASSVEPSIRTSGSSYNEQFF. Full variable domain (missing parts from reference TRBV9 and TRBJ2-1): DSGVTQTPKHLITATGQRVTLRCSPRSGDLSVYWYQQSLDQGLQFLIQYYNGEERAKGNILERFSAQQFPDLHSELNLSSLELGDSALYFCASSVEPSIRTSGSSYNEQFFGPGTRLTVL.

The rearrangement joins TRBV7-9 to TRBJ2-1, with 7 bases matching TRBD2. CDR1 and CDR2 from the germline V gene are SEHNR and FQNEAQ (reference sequence). V was pared by 7 bases and J by 5 bases, with 14 bases of the junction left unmatched. The CDR3 is 16 amino acids. This chain's CDR3 is CASTKGPRLADNEQFF. CDR3 sequence (DNA): TGTGCCAGCACCAAAGGGCCCAGGCTAGCGGACAATGAGCAGTTCTTC.

V gene TRBV11-2 combines with J gene TRBJ1-1; a possible D gene is TRBD1 (5 bases). In germline, CDR1 is SGHAT, CDR2 FQNNGV. V was trimmed by 0 bases and J by 1 base, leaving 15 bases between them. CDR3 size: 17 residues. CDR3 protein: CASSLDHGGGGNTEAFF. The CDR3 region has the DNA TGTGCCAGCAGCTTAGATCACGGCGGGGGAGGGAACACTGAAGCTTTCTTT.

The CDR3 nucleotides are TGTGCCAGCAGTTTTGGGACAGGGTGGAGTCCGACAACTAATGAAAAACTGTTTTTT. Translated: CASSFGTGWSPTTNEKLFF. The rearrangement uses TRBV28 and TRBJ1-4, with 9 bases aligning to TRBD1. The germline V gene has CDR1 MDHEN and CDR2 SYDVKM. V trimming: 3 bases; J trimming: 0 bases; junction bases outside the gene matches: 11. This CDR3 is built from 19 residues. Based on the CDR3 plus reference TRBV28 and TRBJ1-4, the full variable domain is DVKVTQSSRYLVKRTGEKVFLECVQDMDHENMFWYRQDPGLGLRLIYFSYDVKMKEKGDIPEGYSVSREKKERFSLILESASTNQTSMYLCASSFGTGWSPTTNEKLFFGSGTQLSVL.

This clone was detected only a few times. The rearrangement uses TRBV5-4 and TRBJ2-5, with 8 nucleotides matching TRBD2. V lost 5 bases, J lost 3 bases, and 3 bases stayed unmatched. The CDR3 consists of 13 residues. CDR1 and CDR2 from the germline V gene are SGHNT and YYREEE (reference sequence). CDR3 sequence reads: CASRTGGKETQYF. CDR3 DNA: TGTGCCAGCAGAACGGGGGGGAAAGAGACCCAGTACTTC.